The clone carrying this TCR beta chain turned up a few times. What it binds is unknown. The germline gives CDR1 ENHRY, CDR2 SYGVKD. This CDR3 has 12 residues. Trimming cost V 4 bases and J 4 bases, with 5 bases left between them. This record comes from a study of cytomegalovirus exposure and HLA in healthy donors. Looking at the study overall: Earlier findings included roughly 100 million unique TCR beta sequences obtained from 150 million to 200 million T cells. Ancestry clustering placed around 80% of about 400 genotyped donors in the Caucasian-associated cluster.

Study-wide results and limits: Specificity of three CMV-associated chains for CMV antigens was verified in vitro.

Vbeta (60) and Jbeta (13) primers were used in the PCR. Clones were sequenced by immunoSEQ multiplex PCR, and TCRdb holds only the in-frame ones, with some missing. The repertoire holds more than 90,000 clones, with 82% as singletons. Sequenced: PBMCs. The rearrangement uses TRBV10-3 and TRBJ1-5, with D unclear. This sequence originates from a man aged 50 to 60 in good health and CMV-seronegative. CDR3: CAISAGNQPQHF. In DNA, the CDR3 is TGTGCCATCAGTGCCGGGAATCAGCCCCAGCATTTT.